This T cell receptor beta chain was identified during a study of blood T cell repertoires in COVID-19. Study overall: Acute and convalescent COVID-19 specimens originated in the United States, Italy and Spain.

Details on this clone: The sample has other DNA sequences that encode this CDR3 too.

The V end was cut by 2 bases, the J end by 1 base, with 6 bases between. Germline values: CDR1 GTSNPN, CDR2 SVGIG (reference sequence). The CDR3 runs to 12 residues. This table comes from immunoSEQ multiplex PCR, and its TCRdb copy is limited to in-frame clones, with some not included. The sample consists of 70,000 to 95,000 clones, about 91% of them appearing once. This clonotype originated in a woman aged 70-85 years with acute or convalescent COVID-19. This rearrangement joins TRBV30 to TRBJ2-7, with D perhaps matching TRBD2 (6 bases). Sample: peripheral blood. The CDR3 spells CAWSRGSYEQYF. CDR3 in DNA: TGTGCCTGGAGTCGGGGGTCCTACGAGCAGTACTTC.